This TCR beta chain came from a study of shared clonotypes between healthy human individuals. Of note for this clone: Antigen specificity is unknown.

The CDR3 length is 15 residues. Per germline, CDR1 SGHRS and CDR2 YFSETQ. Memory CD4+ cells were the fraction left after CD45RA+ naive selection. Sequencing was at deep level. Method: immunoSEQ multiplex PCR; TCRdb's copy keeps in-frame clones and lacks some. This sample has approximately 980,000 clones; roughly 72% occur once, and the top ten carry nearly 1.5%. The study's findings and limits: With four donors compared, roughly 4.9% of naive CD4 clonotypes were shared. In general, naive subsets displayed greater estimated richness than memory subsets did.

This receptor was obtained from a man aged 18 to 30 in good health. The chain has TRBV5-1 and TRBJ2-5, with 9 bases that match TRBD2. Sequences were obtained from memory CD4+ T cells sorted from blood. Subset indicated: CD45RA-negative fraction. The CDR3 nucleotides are TGCTCCTCGCAGGTCGGTAGCGGGAGCCAAGAGACCCAGTACTTC. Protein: CSSQVGSGSQETQYF.